This is a list of T cell receptor delta chains from one sample in a study of Vδ1+ human thymocytes. TCRdb fed the multiplex PCR reads into CATT to redo clone calling. This table holds 70,000 to 90,000 delta-chain clones, around 30% found once. The material sequenced was Vdelta1+ gamma-delta thymocytes from the thymus. These receptors were obtained from a boy in the first two years of life who had congenital heart surgery. CDR3s leave out the opening cysteine and the closing phenylalanine or tryptophan. The size field is filled for only some rows; it gives once, few, many or a size class.

j_gene | v_gene | abundance | CDR3aa
TRDJ1 | TRDV1 | . | ALGERGGDASADKLI
TRDJ1 | TRDV1 | . | ALGEFYPLTPWGIEYTDKLI
TRDJ1 | TRDV1 | once | ALGELWGYGGIKDLIKLI
TRDJ1 | TRDV1 | . | ALGELSHLPTRTGGYQYTDKLI
TRDJ1 | TRDV1 | . | ALGELLRGYSHTDKLI
TRDJ1 | TRDV1 | . | ALGEPFLRGHKLI
TRDJ1 | TRDV2 | many | ACLTTGGYGVELI
TRDJ1 | TRDV1 | . | ALGDLLRGGLADTDKLI
TRDJ1 | TRDV1 | few | ALGATFLPSRLTGGQGAKLI
TRDJ1 | TRDV1 | . | ALGDPILRTGGMYTDKLI
TRDJ1 | TRDV1 | few | ALGEQARYTDKLI
TRDJ1 | TRDV1 | few | ALGEIPYWGILYTDKLI
TRDJ1 | TRDV1 | . | ALGERRASFRLTDKLI
TRDJ1 | TRDV1 | . | ALGKPSFLPTYAPSYTDKLI
TRDJ1 | TRDV1 | few | ALGVPSPAEYWGIQYTDKLI
TRDJ1 | TRDV1 | . | ALGELLLLPAVASTDKLI
TRDJ1 | TRDV1 | few | ALAPTPRLPRRGADKLI
TRDJ1 | TRDV1 | few | ALGVRPSSASGAMGLYTDKLI
TRDJ1 | TRDV1 | few | ALGDPRPKGLGDTDKLI
TRDJ1 | TRDV1 | few | ALGEPPRGDWGWYTDKLI
TRDJ1 | TRDV1 | . | ALGPSFGRNCNDKLI
TRDJ1 | TRDV1 | few | ALGVPLPRGIRADKLI
TRDJ1 | TRDV1 | . | ALGESESSKDRSHLTDKLI
TRDJ1 | TRDV1 | . | ALGEPPQGADWGIRELI
TRDJ1 | TRDV1 | . | ALGKFPSGTGGLCTDKLI
TRDJ1 | TRDV1 | . | ALGESGHGNTDKLI
TRDJ1 | TRDV1 | . | ALGELGTGGYVPHTDKLI
TRDJ1 | TRDV1 | few | ALGVVGFPSTDKLI
TRDJ1 | TRDV2 | . | ACDTLLLGDSCYTDKPI
TRDJ1 | TRDV1 | few | ALGQLGPFMATGVGTDKLI
TRDJ1 | TRDV1 | few | ALGTPRWGIRNTDKLI
TRDJ1 | TRDV1 | . | ALGGGDRCEDTKRWTDKLI
TRDJ1 | TRDV1 | few | ALGERGAHSRLGSSDKLI